This T cell receptor (beta chain) was captured in a study of blood T cell repertoires in COVID-19. For the study at large: Samples representing acute and convalescent COVID-19 were sourced from the United States, Italy and Spain. PBMCs, B-cell-depleted T cells, or T cells were the source of the cDNA or gDNA that made up the material.

Trimming pared 7 bases from V and 0 bases from J, leaving 16 bases between. The CDR3 is 16 amino acids. Germline V lookup: CDR1 SEHNR, CDR2 FQNEAQ (reference sequence). Authors' methods: Counts of nucleated cells, estimated from reference gene primer amplification, were obtained. Sequenced by immunoSEQ multiplex PCR; TCRdb stores in-frame clones only, minus some. That table gives V, J and clone size, and the DNA gave D and trimming. Of 55,000 to 80,000 clones listed, more than 70% were seen once; the top ten hold 5.3%. V and J are TRBV7-9 and TRBJ2-1; D is possibly TRBD1 (5 bases). Source material: peripheral blood. This receptor was obtained from a man aged 50-59 years with active COVID-19. The chain's CDR3 is CASNSMWGGSYNEQFF. CDR3 nucleotides: TGTGCCAGCAACTCCATGTGGGGCGGCTCCTACAATGAGCAGTTCTTC.